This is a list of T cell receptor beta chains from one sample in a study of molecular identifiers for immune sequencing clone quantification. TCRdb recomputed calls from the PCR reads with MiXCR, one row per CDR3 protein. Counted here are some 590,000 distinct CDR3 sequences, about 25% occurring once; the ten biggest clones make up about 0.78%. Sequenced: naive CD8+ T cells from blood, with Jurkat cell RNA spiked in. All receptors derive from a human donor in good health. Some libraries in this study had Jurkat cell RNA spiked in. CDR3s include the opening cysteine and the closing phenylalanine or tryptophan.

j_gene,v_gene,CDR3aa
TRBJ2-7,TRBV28,CASTPGRASGLYEQYF
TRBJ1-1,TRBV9,CASSVEEGGGGSRHTEAFF
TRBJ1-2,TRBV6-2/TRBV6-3,CASTSPGTSSYGYTF
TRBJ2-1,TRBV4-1,CASSQEDALAGGDEQFF
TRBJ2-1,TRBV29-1,CSVEGTSGASYNNEQFF
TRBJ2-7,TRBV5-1,CASSSNEQYF
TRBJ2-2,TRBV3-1,CASSSKDRAGELFF
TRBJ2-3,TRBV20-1,CSAQGLAISTDTQYF
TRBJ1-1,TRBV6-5,CASSYSPTQNTEAFF
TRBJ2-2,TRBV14,CASSQDRGGWTGELFF
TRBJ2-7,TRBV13,CASSYSDRGHEQYF
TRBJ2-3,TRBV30,CAWSAGTTSTVTQYF
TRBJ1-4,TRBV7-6,CASSPRQGLDEKLFF
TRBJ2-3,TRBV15,CATSSVDRFSTDTQYF
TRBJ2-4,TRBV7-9,CASSPFLTTAKNIQYF
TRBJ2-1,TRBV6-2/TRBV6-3,CASGYRGDEQFF
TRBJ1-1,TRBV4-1,CASSQTPVGGQTNTEAFF
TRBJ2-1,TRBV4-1,CASSHSLHNEQFF
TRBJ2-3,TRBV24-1,CATRGDYQPCTDTQYF
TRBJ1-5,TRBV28,CACSLWGRVGQPQHF
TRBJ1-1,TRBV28,CASSSIEKLMNTEAFF
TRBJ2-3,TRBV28,CASSLFGGTSPDAQYF
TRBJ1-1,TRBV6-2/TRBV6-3,CASSSGLLGGSAEAFF
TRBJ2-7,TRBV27,CASSLKTGTGGAAYEQYF
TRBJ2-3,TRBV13,CASSWGVAEEKDTQYF
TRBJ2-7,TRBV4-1,CASSQASGYEQYF
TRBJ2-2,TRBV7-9,CASSSIPSAGELFF